This TCR beta chain was found in a study of blood T cell repertoires in COVID-19. This CDR3 contains 13 residues. CDR1 and CDR2 from the germline V gene are SQVTM and ANQGSEA. The V segment lost 8 bases and the J segment 0 bases; nucleotides outside the gene matches: 3. Clones were read by immunoSEQ multiplex PCR, and TCRdb kept only the in-frame ones, dropping some. The repertoire has fewer than 250,000 clones, 84% of them found once; the top ten carry more than 4%. The origin of this receptor is a man aged 45-65 years with acute or convalescent COVID-19. Sequenced material: peripheral blood. The genes are TRBV29-1 and TRBJ2-3; 9 nucleotides align to TRBD2. The CDR3 here is CSTSGPSTDTQYF. CDR3 nucleotides: TGCAGCACTAGCGGGCCTAGCACAGATACGCAGTATTTT.